These 19 T cell receptor beta chains were all obtained from the same sample, sequenced in a study of T cell responses to AZD1222 COVID-19 vaccine. TCRdb keeps only in-frame clones here, not all; method: immunoSEQ multiplex PCR. The table shows roughly 110,000 clones, with around 93% occurring only once. The starting material was peripheral blood, obtained 28 days after the second AZD1222 dose. These receptors were obtained from an adult who received the AZD1222 COVID-19 vaccine.

As DNA, the CDR3 is TGTGCCAGCAGTGCCTCCGGGACACATAATTCACCCCTCCACTTT. Residues: CASSASGTHNSPLHF. J is TRBJ1-6 and V is TRBV25-1; a possible D gene is TRBD1 (6 bases). Per germline, CDR1 MGHDK and CDR2 SYGVNS. The CDR3 extends over 15 amino acids. Trimming stripped 4 bases from V and 5 bases from J, with 12 bases between.

The chain couples TRBV4-1 to TRBJ2-5, with 12 nucleotides matching TRBD1. Germline V gene data show CDR1 as MGHRA and CDR2 as YSYEKL. This CDR3 is built from 16 residues. V lost 8 bases to trimming and J lost 5 bases; unmatched junction nucleotides: 12. CDR3 sequence (DNA): TGCGCCAGCCGCCCCGGGACAGGGGGCAGAGGGGAGACCCAGTACTTC. Residues: CASRPGTGGRGETQYF.

The V gene is TRBV6-5, the J gene TRBJ1-5; TRBD1 agrees at 9 bases. The CDR3 contains 13 residues. The junction had 9 bases not matched to a gene; V was cut back by 11 bases and J by 7 bases. Germline assignment: CDR1 MNHEY and CDR2 SVGAGI. CDR3 loop: CAVSRDRVQPQHF. CDR3 DNA sequence: TGTGCCGTATCCCGGGACAGGGTCCAGCCCCAGCATTTT.

The chain has TRBV18 and TRBJ1-4; D not certain. From germline, CDR1 is KGHSH and CDR2 LQKENI. V was cut by 3 bases and J by 6 bases, with 17 bases left in between. CDR3 length equals 16 residues. CDR3 coding DNA: TGTGCCAGCTCACCCCCCGTTTCCCAGCGGGATGAAAAACTGTTTTTT. Amino acids: CASSPPVSQRDEKLFF.

V and J are TRBV3-1 (or the pseudogene TRBV3-2) and TRBJ2-1, with 9 bases fitting TRBD2. CDR1 is LGHDT and CDR2 is YNNKEL in the germline V gene (reference sequence). J gave up 7 bases and V 1 base, and 5 bases lay outside the gene matches. The CDR3 runs 15 residues. CDR3 nucleotide sequence: TGTGCCAGCAGCCAAGTGCGGAGCGGGAGGAATGAGCAGTTCTTC. Translated, it gives CASSQVRSGRNEQFF.

The V and J genes are TRBV28 and TRBJ2-2; D assignment may be TRBD1 or TRBD2 (5 bases each). Germline-derived CDR1 and CDR2 are MDHEN and SYDVKM. This CDR3 region has 15 residues. Trimming removed 2 bases at V and 4 bases at J, with 11 bases between. CDR3 in DNA: TGTGCCAGCAGTTTAGTTCGGGGCTCCACCGGGGAGCTGTTTTTT. It is translated as CASSLVRGSTGELFF.

The chain is built from TRBV4-1 and TRBJ2-7; 10 bases agree with TRBD2. The length of the CDR3 is 19 residues. Trimming cost V 1 base and J 2 bases; bases outside gene matches: 14. Germline-derived CDR1 and CDR2 are MGHRA and YSYEKL. CDR3: CASSQGPGGLAGVTYEQYF. CDR3 DNA: TGCGCCAGCAGCCAAGGTCCCGGTGGGCTAGCGGGAGTTACCTACGAGCAGTACTTC.

A single count supports this clone. The rearrangement uses TRBV7-8 and TRBJ2-2, with D uncertain. This CDR3 contains 12 residues. Germline V lookup: CDR1 SGHVS, CDR2 FQNEAQ. Trimming took 1 base from V and 7 from J, leaving 4 bases between them. The CDR3 region has the DNA TGTGCCAGCAGCTTAGATATCGGGGAGCTGTTTTTT. Its translation: CASSLDIGELFF.

This chain uses TRBV11-2 with TRBJ2-3; weak D call: TRBD1 (6 bases). This CDR3 region has 12 residues. Trimming removed 7 bases at V and 7 bases at J, with 12 bases between. The germline CDR1 and CDR2 sequences are SGHAT and FQNNGV. This CDR3 reads CASTPDSHTQYF. The CDR3 DNA reads TGTGCCAGCACTCCGGACAGCCATACGCAGTATTTT.

The rearrangement links TRBV12-3 or TRBV12-4 to TRBJ1-1; perhaps TRBD1 as D (5 bases). CDR3 length: 13 residues. Trimming shortened V by 3 bases and J by 4 bases, and 9 bases separated the two germline ends. The CDR3 coding sequence is TGTGCCAGCAGTTTGATGGGGACCACTGAAGCTTTCTTT. Protein: CASSLMGTTEAFF.

The gene calls are TRBV7-3 and TRBJ1-1; D gene ambiguous. Germline lookup yields CDR1 SGHTA and CDR2 FQGTGA. This CDR3 region has 18 residues. Trimming shortened V by 2 bases and J by 5 bases, and 24 bases separated the two germline ends. The CDR3 loop reads CASSLYGLGGELLTEAFF. As DNA, the CDR3 is TGTGCCAGCAGCTTATATGGTTTGGGTGGGGAGCTTTTAACTGAAGCTTTCTTT.

The genes are TRBV30 and TRBJ1-1; 9 bases align to TRBD1. Germline values: CDR1 GTSNPN, CDR2 SVGIG (reference sequence). The length of the CDR3 is 17 residues. After removal of 0 bases from V and 0 bases from J, the junction contained 8 bases not matched to a gene. The CDR3 sequence is CAWSVTGGNPMNTEAFF. As DNA, the CDR3 is TGTGCCTGGAGTGTAACAGGGGGCAACCCGATGAACACTGAAGCTTTCTTT.

The chain carries TRBV24-1 and TRBJ2-7; 11 nucleotides line up with TRBD1. V gave up 4 bases and J gave up 5 bases; unmatched junction bases: 9. Germline V gene data show CDR1 as KGHDR and CDR2 as SFDVKD. This CDR3 spans 16 amino acids. The CDR3 reads CATSDSGTGGFNEQYF. In DNA form, the CDR3 reads TGTGCCACCAGTGACTCCGGGACAGGGGGTTTCAACGAGCAGTACTTC.

The chain employs TRBV14 and TRBJ2-1; D ambiguous. Trimming took off 3 bases at V and 8 bases at J, with 8 bases between the two ends. CDR1 SGHDN and CDR2 FVKESK come from the germline V gene. CDR3 size: 12 residues. In DNA, the CDR3 is TGTGCCAGCAGCCACCCCTGGGATGAGCAGTTCTTC. Translation: CASSHPWDEQFF. The full variable domain, its missing parts supplied by reference TRBV14 and TRBJ2-1, is EAGVTQFPSHSVIEKGQTVTLRCDPISGHDNLYWYRRVMGKEIKFLLHFVKESKQDESGMPNNRFLAERTGGTYSTLKVQPAELEDSGVYFCASSHPWDEQFFGPGTRLTVL.

The chain has TRBV5-4 and TRBJ1-1, with D tentatively TRBD1 (5 bases). From germline, CDR1 is SGHNT and CDR2 YYREEE (reference sequence). V lost 0 bases, J lost 2 bases, and 14 bases lay in between. CDR3 size: 16 residues. The CDR3 DNA sequence: TGTGCCAGCAGCTTGGGGTGGTCGGGGGTAAACACTGAAGCTTTCTTT. It translates to CASSLGWSGVNTEAFF.

This chain uses TRBV18 with TRBJ2-5, with 7 bases that match TRBD1. V was clipped by 3 bases and J by 2 bases; unmatched bases: 0. This CDR3 comprises 13 residues. Per the germline V gene, CDR1 is KGHSH and CDR2 is LQKENI. For the CDR3, the DNA is TGTGCCAGCTCACCGGGACAGCAAGAGACCCAGTACTTC. Its protein is CASSPGQQETQYF.

J is TRBJ1-2 and V is TRBV27; unclear D gene. The V gene lost 6 bases and the J gene lost 8 bases, with 16 bases spanning the gap. This CDR3 has 13 amino acids. Germline V CDR1 and CDR2: MNHEY, SMNVEV (reference sequence). CDR3 bases: TGTGCCAGCAGACCTATCACGGAGGCAGGCTACACCTTC. This gives the protein CASRPITEAGYTF.

The chain has TRBV5-1 and TRBJ2-5, with 7 bases fitting TRBD1. There are 15 residues in the CDR3. Germline V gives CDR1 SGHRS, CDR2 YFSETQ. After removal of 5 bases from V and 4 bases from J, the junction contained 11 bases not matched to a gene. DNA of the CDR3: TGCGCCAGCAGGTTCACGGACAGGACTCCAGAGACCCAGTACTTC. Protein sequence: CASRFTDRTPETQYF.

This clone was observed once. The chain joins TRBV4-3 to TRBJ1-6, with no clear D. Germline V lookup: CDR1 LGHNA, CDR2 YSLEER. The CDR3 length is 17 residues. Trimming stripped 0 bases from V and 9 bases from J, with 18 bases between. The CDR3 loop reads CASSQELPGLAASPLHF. The CDR3 DNA sequence: TGCGCCAGCAGCCAAGAATTACCGGGCCTTGCAGCTTCACCCCTCCACTTT.